This T cell receptor beta chain emerged from a study of cytomegalovirus exposure and HLA in healthy donors. Whole-study context: HLA-typed donors contributed some 83 million unique TCRs, which were held in an early data release.

Vbeta (60) and Jbeta (13) primers were used in the PCR. Generated by immunoSEQ multiplex PCR, the TCRdb table keeps only in-frame clones and is missing some. The table includes more than 80,000 clones, approximately 74% detected once. General study findings and limits: The classifier reportedly diagnosed cytomegalovirus status with high specificity and sensitivity. Later analysis identified several of the most significant clusters that appeared linked to common viral pathogens. The productive fraction for most TCR beta V segments was about 90% or about 30% in an earlier analysis.

This clone was observed once. Its antigen remains unidentified. The identical CDR3 is also encoded by other nucleotide sequences in the sample. The germline V gene has CDR1 MDHEN and CDR2 SYDVKM. This CDR3 region has 12 residues. The V end was cut by 5 bases, the J end by 7 bases, with 8 bases between. This TCR came from a female donor in good health and CMV-seropositive. Sample: PBMCs. The chain uses TRBV28 and TRBJ1-4, with D unclear. The DNA of the CDR3 is TGTGCCAGCAGTCGACTGCGTGAAAAACTGTTTTTT. This gives the protein CASSRLREKLFF.